These 31 T cell receptor beta chains came from one sample sequenced in a study of cytomegalovirus exposure and HLA in healthy donors (TCRdb year 2017). Libraries were constructed by the immunoSEQ multiplex PCR assay. For the multiplex PCR, a mixture combining 60 forward primers for TCR Vbeta segments and 13 reverse primers for TCR Jbeta segments was used. TCRdb's version of the immuneACCESS table is confined to in-frame rearrangements and falls short of the full clone set. An unresolved V gene accounts for under half of the shortfall where checked; the remainder is of unknown origin. The sample yields around 100,000 clones; 74% were counted once. About 2.8% of the sample is held by the ten biggest clonotypes. Sequencing was performed on PBMCs. These receptor sequences come from a man over 45 in good health and CMV-seropositive.

This clone has more than one count but fewer than ten. The chain uses TRBV19 and TRBJ1-5; 8 nucleotides match TRBD1. The germline gives CDR1 LNHDA, CDR2 SQIVND (reference sequence). The length of the CDR3 is 13 residues. Germline trimming cut 6 bases from V and 5 bases from J; bases unmatched to any gene: 3. The CDR3 here is CASRGQGDQPQHF. CDR3 sequence (DNA): TGTGCCAGTAGAGGACAGGGAGATCAGCCCCAGCATTTT.

The V call is TRBV12-2, the J call TRBJ1-5. TRBV12-2 is shown as a pseudogene. The CDR3 covers 16 residues. CDR3 DNA sequence: TGTGCAAGTCGCTTTAGCGTGTGGGGTCGGTCTCAGCCCCAGCATTTT. This encodes CASRFSVWGRSQPQHF.

This sequence joins TRBV5-1 and TRBJ2-1; 13 nucleotides match TRBD2. The CDR3 contains 19 residues. CDR1 is SGHRS, CDR2 YFSETQ, per germline. J was trimmed by 4 bases and V by 2 bases; bases with no gene match: 12. The CDR3 bases are TGCGCCAGCAGCTTCTCGGGGACTAGCGGGAATTTAGCGTACAATGAGCAGTTCTTC. This translates into CASSFSGTSGNLAYNEQFF.

The V and J genes are TRBV6-5 and TRBJ1-1; D is unresolved. V gave up 7 bases and J gave up 6 bases, with 9 bases separating them. The CDR3 extends over 11 amino acids. Germline V gene data show CDR1 as MNHEY and CDR2 as SVGAGI. The CDR3 nucleotides are TGTGCCAGCACACGAGGATCTGAAGCTTTCTTT. Translated: CASTRGSEAFF.

The chain joins TRBV6-5 to TRBJ1-1; 7 bases are shared with TRBD1. V shed 4 bases, J shed 0 bases, and the junction held 8 bases outside the gene matches. Germline V CDR1 and CDR2: MNHEY, SVGAGI. CDR3 length: 16 residues. Here the CDR3 reads CASSSLSRGMNTEAFF. For the CDR3, the DNA is TGTGCCAGCAGTTCCCTCTCCAGGGGGATGAACACTGAAGCTTTCTTT.

The rearrangement links TRBV7-6 to TRBJ2-7; 8 bases match TRBD1. Trimming cost V 1 base and J 2 bases; bases outside gene matches: 7. The CDR3 has 16 amino acids. CDR1 and CDR2 (germline): SGHVS, FNYEAQ. CDR3 residues: CASSLVQGVRAYEQYF. DNA of the CDR3: TGTGCCAGCAGCTTAGTACAGGGGGTGAGGGCCTACGAGCAGTACTTC.

The rearrangement links TRBV9 to TRBJ2-1, with 10 bases matching TRBD2. Germline V gene sequence: CDR1 SGDLS, CDR2 YYNGEE. This CDR3 is 16 amino acids long. V dropped 4 bases and J dropped 5; count of bases not matched to a gene: 9. DNA of the CDR3: TGTGCCAGCAGCCCTCGGGGGACTAGCGAGGACAATGAGCAGTTCTTC. It is translated as CASSPRGTSEDNEQFF.

This chain connects TRBV28 to TRBJ1-5; D not resolved. V was shortened by 0 bases and J by 3 bases, with 12 bases between the two germline ends. This CDR3 comprises 16 residues. The germline V gene has CDR1 MDHEN and CDR2 SYDVKM. CDR3 loop: CASSLWPGESNQPQHF. In DNA form, the CDR3 reads TGTGCCAGCAGTTTATGGCCGGGTGAGTCCAATCAGCCCCAGCATTTT.

The chain has TRBV12-5 and TRBJ2-3; D gene uncertain. V was shortened by 6 bases and J by 0 bases, with 7 bases between the two germline ends. The CDR3 length is 13 residues. Germline V CDR1 and CDR2: LGHNT, FRNRAP. The DNA for the CDR3 is TGTGCTAGTGGCGACACAAGCACAGATACGCAGTATTTT. This encodes CASGDTSTDTQYF. The complete variable domain, with remaining parts taken from reference TRBV12-5 and TRBJ2-3, reads DARVTQTPRHKVTEMGQEVTMRCQPILGHNTVFWYRQTMMQGLELLAYFRNRAPLDDSGMPKDRFSAEMPDATLATLKIQPSEPRDSAVYFCASGDTSTDTQYFGPGTRLTVL.

This chain links TRBV7-5 with TRBJ2-5; TRBD2 is the table's D call and was not checked against the DNA. TRBV7-5 is a recognized pseudogene. The CDR3 length is 15 residues. The DNA of the CDR3 is TGTGCCAGAAGCATCGGGACTCCACCTCGGGAGACCCAGTACTTC. Protein product: CARSIGTPPRETQYF.

Points on this clone: Other nucleotide sequences in the sample specify the same CDR3. V and J are TRBV9 and TRBJ2-1; D unresolved. Trimming left V 0 bases short and J 1 base short, with 5 bases between. CDR1 is SGDLS, CDR2 YYNGEE, per germline. The CDR3 is 14 amino acids. CDR3: CASSVDSSYNEQFF. The CDR3, as DNA: TGTGCCAGCAGCGTAGACAGTTCCTACAATGAGCAGTTCTTC.

The J gene is TRBJ1-1, the V gene TRBV10-3; 8 bases are shared with TRBD1. This CDR3 is 13 amino acids long. From germline, CDR1 is ENHRY and CDR2 SYGVKD. Trimming took 11 bases from V and 4 from J; bases not matched to a gene: 9. The CDR3 is CAVGQGQATEAFF. CDR3 bases: TGTGCCGTTGGACAGGGTCAAGCCACTGAAGCTTTCTTT.

This rearrangement joins TRBV18 to TRBJ1-1; tentatively, D is TRBD1 (6 bases). Germline CDR1 is KGHSH and CDR2 is LQKENI. V was pared by 5 bases and J by 5 bases, with 15 bases between. CDR3 length: 14 amino acids. The CDR3 reads CASSNLRGATEAFF. In nucleotides, the CDR3 is TGTGCCAGCTCAAATCTCCGGGGGGCTACTGAAGCTTTCTTT.

J is TRBJ2-1 and V is TRBV7-6, with D tentatively TRBD2 (5 bases). V was clipped by 6 bases and J by 6 bases, with 15 bases between them. The CDR3 spans 14 residues. CDR1 and CDR2 from the germline V gene are SGHVS and FNYEAQ. The CDR3 nucleotides are TGTGCCAGCAGATCTAGCCTCTCTCCCAATGAGCAGTTCTTC. Translated, it gives CASRSSLSPNEQFF.

This chain joins TRBV10-3 and TRBJ2-7; 11 nucleotides align to TRBD2. Germline V CDR1 and CDR2: ENHRY, SYGVKD. The CDR3 runs to 13 residues. V lost 8 bases to trimming and J lost 2 bases; unmatched junction nucleotides: 2. This CDR3 is CAILAGGTYEQYF. The DNA for the CDR3 is TGTGCCATCCTAGCGGGAGGAACCTACGAGCAGTACTTC.

The chain recombines TRBV15 with TRBJ2-7, with D perhaps matching TRBD1 (6 bases). Trimming took off 0 bases at V and 1 base at J, with 10 bases between the two ends. There are 15 residues in the CDR3. The germline gives CDR1 LNHNV, CDR2 YYDKDF (reference sequence). The CDR3 coding sequence is TGTGCCACCAGCAGAGAGTACAGGGCATCCTACGAGCAGTACTTC. It yields the protein CATSREYRASYEQYF.

The chain links TRBV18 to TRBJ2-6; the D is unclear. Germline assignment: CDR1 KGHSH and CDR2 LQKENI. V was shortened by 4 bases and J by 0 bases, with 7 bases between the two germline ends. There are 15 residues in the CDR3. CDR3 residues: CASSQEFSGANVLTF. The CDR3 region has the DNA TGTGCCAGCTCACAAGAGTTCTCTGGGGCCAACGTCCTGACTTTC.

The table lists this clone with a few counts. The chain is built from TRBV5-1 and TRBJ1-2; no definite D call. CDR3 size: 13 residues. Trimming took off 4 bases at V and 8 bases at J, with 15 bases between the two ends. CDR1 and CDR2 from the germline V gene are SGHRS and YFSETQ. CDR3 in amino acids: CASSLNLGEGYTF. Written as DNA, the CDR3 is TGCGCCAGCAGCCTGAACCTGGGAGAGGGCTACACCTTC.

This chain uses TRBV4-2 with TRBJ1-4; no firm D call. The V and J ends lost 4 bases and 0 bases respectively, with 12 bases between them. Germline V gene sequence: CDR1 LGHNA, CDR2 YNFKEQ. CDR3 length equals 16 residues. CDR3 sequence: CASSPRRSATNEKLFF. The CDR3 coding sequence is TGTGCCAGCAGCCCCCGGAGAAGCGCAACTAATGAAAAACTGTTTTTT.

The rearrangement uses TRBV2 and TRBJ1-3; D remains ambiguous. V lost 5 bases and J lost 0, with 2 bases in between. The length of the CDR3 is 12 residues. The germline V gene encodes CDR1 SNHLY and CDR2 FYNNEI. Here the CDR3 reads CASSYSGNTIYF. In DNA form, the CDR3 reads TGTGCCAGCAGTTACTCTGGAAACACCATATATTTT.

The V and J genes are TRBV29-1 and TRBJ2-1, with D possibly matching TRBD2 (6 bases). The germline CDR1 and CDR2 sequences are SQVTM and ANQGSEA. The length of the CDR3 is 13 residues. The V and J ends lost 6 bases and 2 bases respectively, with 11 bases between them. CDR3 residues: CSVRGGPYNEQFF. The CDR3 coding sequence is TGCAGCGTACGGGGAGGCCCCTACAATGAGCAGTTCTTC.

The chain employs TRBV9 and TRBJ1-4, with D perhaps TRBD1 (6 bases). This CDR3 has 15 amino acids. Germline V CDR1 and CDR2: SGDLS, YYNGEE. With 2 bases removed from V and 6 bases from J, the gap between germline ends came to 14 bases. The CDR3 here is CASSVEGGLDEKLFF. The CDR3 bases are TGTGCCAGCAGCGTGGAGGGGGGGCTGGATGAAAAACTGTTTTTT.

The rearrangement uses TRBV20-1 and TRBJ2-7, with 11 bases aligning to TRBD2. The CDR3 covers 11 residues. Germline V gene lookup returns CDR1 DFQATT and CDR2 SNEGSKA (reference sequence). V trimming: 5 bases; J trimming: 9 bases; junction bases outside the gene matches: 3. The CDR3 protein is CSAGTSGGQYF. CDR3 in DNA: TGCAGTGCTGGGACTAGCGGTGGGCAGTACTTC.

On this clone itself: The same CDR3 is also encoded by other DNA sequences in this sample. V gene TRBV11-3 combines with J gene TRBJ2-5; D gene uncertain. V was pared by 3 bases and J by 1 base, with 6 bases between. CDR1 is SGHNT, CDR2 YENEEA, per germline. The CDR3 runs 13 residues. The CDR3: CASSLGSQETQYF. The CDR3 coding sequence is TGTGCCAGCAGCTTGGGCAGCCAAGAGACCCAGTACTTC.

This clone was recorded once. The rearrangement links TRBV27 to TRBJ2-5, with a possible D match to TRBD2 (5 bases). There are 14 residues in the CDR3. CDR1 is MNHEY and CDR2 is SMNVEV in the germline V gene (reference sequence). V was pared by 2 bases and J by 0 bases, with 7 bases between. CDR3 sequence (DNA): TGTGCCAGCAGTTTAATGGGAGACCAAGAGACCCAGTACTTC. This codes for CASSLMGDQETQYF.

The chain couples TRBV15 to TRBJ2-2, with unresolved D. Trimming stripped 4 bases from V and 9 bases from J, with 12 bases between. Germline CDR1 reads LNHNV; CDR2 reads YYDKDF (reference sequence). This CDR3 is built from 13 residues. The CDR3, as DNA: TGTGCCACCAGCATTGGCCCTGCTCGGGAGCTGTTTTTT. The encoded protein is CATSIGPARELFF.

The chain recombines TRBV19 with TRBJ1-5; TRBD1 aligns across 9 bases. The CDR3 spans 18 residues. CDR1 is LNHDA, CDR2 SQIVND, per germline (reference sequence). With 6 bases clipped from V and 4 bases from J, the junction kept 16 bases outside the gene matches. CDR3: CASRPRDREVGGNQPQHF. DNA of the CDR3: TGTGCCAGTAGACCCAGGGACAGGGAGGTTGGGGGGAATCAGCCCCAGCATTTT.

Only a few counts were recorded for this clone. This rearrangement joins TRBV7-6 to TRBJ2-3; weak D call: TRBD2 (6 bases). CDR3 length: 17 residues. Germline V lookup: CDR1 SGHVS, CDR2 FNYEAQ. Trimming took 0 bases from V and 6 from J, leaving 19 bases between them. The DNA of the CDR3 is TGTGCCAGCAGCTTAGCCTACCCCGGCGGAGGGATGGATACGCAGTATTTT. Its protein product is CASSLAYPGGGMDTQYF. The full variable domain, with the rest looked up from reference TRBV7-6 and TRBJ2-3, is GAGVSQSPRYKVTKRGQDVALRCDPISGHVSLYWYRQALGQGPEFLTYFNYEAQQDKSGLPNDRFSAERPEGSISTLTIQRTEQRDSAMYRCASSLAYPGGGMDTQYFGPGTRLTVL.

The rearrangement joins TRBV6-5 to TRBJ1-1; D is undetermined. Between the trimmed V and J ends, which lost 0 bases and 5 bases, there was a span of 7 bases. CDR1 is MNHEY, CDR2 SVGAGI, per germline. The CDR3 contains 13 residues. The CDR3 sequence: CASSYSFMTEAFF. The CDR3, as DNA: TGTGCCAGCAGTTACTCGTTCATGACTGAAGCTTTCTTT.

The V gene is TRBV28, the J gene TRBJ1-5; the match to TRBD1 covers 8 bases. The CDR3 sequence is 14 residues long. Looked up from germline, CDR1 is MDHEN and CDR2 is SYDVKM. After removal of 6 bases from V and 7 bases from J, the junction contained 8 bases not matched to a gene. The CDR3 here is CASRSGQGGQPQHF. CDR3 DNA: TGTGCCAGCAGGTCAGGACAGGGAGGCCAGCCCCAGCATTTT.

Here the CDR3 reads CASSSQGTGKSYEQYF. For the CDR3, the DNA is TGTGCCAGCAGCTCCCAAGGGACAGGGAAATCCTACGAGCAGTACTTC. The rearrangement uses TRBV7-8 and TRBJ2-7, with 9 bases matching TRBD1. The length of the CDR3 is 16 residues. The germline V gene has CDR1 SGHVS and CDR2 FQNEAQ. The trim removed 4 bases at V and 1 base at J, leaving 8 bases unmatched.